The clone carrying this T cell receptor (beta chain) was detected only once. Its target is unknown. The junction departs from germline at one end; a sequencing error may be responsible. The use of a sample-barcoded 5' primer and a J-beta primer mix characterized a second PCR of about 7 to 12 cycles. TCRdb itself ran the 5' RACE reads through MiXCR, one entry per CDR3 protein. The table includes about 1.8 million distinct CDR3 sequences, about 49% detected once. The data were obtained in a study of blood T cells in healthy people across ages. Study-wide results and caveats: Diversity was higher, and naive CD4+ cells more numerous, in long-lived donors than in aged donors.

The CDR3 totals 17 residues. Germline CDR1 and CDR2: SGHRS and YFSETQ. Per-sample yields of isolated PBMCs were at least 6 million. The sequence was obtained from a woman aged 40 to 49 in good health. Material: blood. The chain joins TRBV5-1 to TRBJ1-1, with D possibly matching TRBD1 (6 bases). Written as DNA, the CDR3 is TGCGCCAGCAGCTTGGACCAGGGGCGAGTAGGGAACGCTGAAGCTTTCTTT. Protein: CASSLDQGRVGNAEAFF.